This TCR beta chain came from a study of regulatory T cells in long-lasting Graves disease. Study conclusions and caveats: Newly diagnosed patients had higher TCR diversity than persistent Graves' patients did. Among samples with persistent disease, TRBV28, TRBJ1-2 and TRBJ2-5 were favored.

Time point of the sample: persistent/refractory GD, antithyroid drugs over 5 years with positive TRAb. RNA isolated from PBMCs was used to make the TCR library. Construction of the TCR beta libraries employed iRepertoire HTBI primers in conjunction with Arm-PCR of CDR3 regions. In TCRdb, the multiplex PCR reads were re-called with MiXCR into one record per CDR3 protein. This sample has hundreds of thousands of distinct CDR3 sequences; roughly 20% occur once, and the top ten carry 7% to 10%. This clonotype was recorded at least ten times. Its antigen is still unknown. Trimming took 6 bases from V and 0 from J, leaving 14 bases between them. The CDR3 loop spans 15 amino acids. Germline V lookup: CDR1 MNHNS, CDR2 SASEGT.

This TCR was sampled from a female donor with Graves disease. The chain couples TRBV6-1 to TRBJ1-1; no clear D gene. Here the sequenced sample was peripheral blood mononuclear cells (PBMCs), taken when the disease was refractory, from a patient treated with antithyroid drugs. CDR3 coding DNA: TGTGCCAGCAGGCCTACTGAGAACGTGAACACTGAAGCTTTCTTT. Translation: CASRPTENVNTEAFF.